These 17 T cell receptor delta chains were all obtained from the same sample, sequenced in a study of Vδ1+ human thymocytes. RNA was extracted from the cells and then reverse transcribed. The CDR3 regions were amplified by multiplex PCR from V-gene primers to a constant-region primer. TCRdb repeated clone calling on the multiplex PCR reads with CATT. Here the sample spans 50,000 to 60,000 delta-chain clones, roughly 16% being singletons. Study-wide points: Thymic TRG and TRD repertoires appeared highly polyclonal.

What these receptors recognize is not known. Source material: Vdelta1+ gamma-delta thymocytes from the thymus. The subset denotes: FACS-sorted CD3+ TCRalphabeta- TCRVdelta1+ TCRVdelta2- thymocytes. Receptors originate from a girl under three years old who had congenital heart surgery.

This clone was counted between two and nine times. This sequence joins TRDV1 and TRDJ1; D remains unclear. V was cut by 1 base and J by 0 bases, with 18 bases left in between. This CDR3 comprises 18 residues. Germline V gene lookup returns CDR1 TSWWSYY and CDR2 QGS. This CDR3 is CALGEPSPPSPYTDKLIF. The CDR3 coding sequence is TGTGCTCTTGGGGAACCCTCGCCGCCGAGTCCGTACACCGATAAACTCATCTTT.

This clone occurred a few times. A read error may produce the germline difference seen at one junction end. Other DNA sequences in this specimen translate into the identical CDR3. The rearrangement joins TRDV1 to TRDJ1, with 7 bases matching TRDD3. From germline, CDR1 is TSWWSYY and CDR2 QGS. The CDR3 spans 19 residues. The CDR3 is CALGGPDLWGDAYTDKLIF. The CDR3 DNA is TGTGCCCTTGGGGGGCCGGATCTTTGGGGGGATGCCTACACCGATAAACTCATCTTT.

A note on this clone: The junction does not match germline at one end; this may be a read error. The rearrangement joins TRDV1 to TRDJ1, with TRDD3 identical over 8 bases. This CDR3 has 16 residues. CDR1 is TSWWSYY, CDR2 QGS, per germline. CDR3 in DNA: TGTGCCCTTGGGGAATTGCGGCGGGGATACTTCCATAAACTCATCTTT. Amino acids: CALGELRRGYFHKLIF.

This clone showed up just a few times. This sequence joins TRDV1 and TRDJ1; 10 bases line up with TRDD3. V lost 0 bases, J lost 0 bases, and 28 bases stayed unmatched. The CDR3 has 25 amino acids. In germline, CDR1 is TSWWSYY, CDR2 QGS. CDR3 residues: CALGELPGLPHLQLGDRDDTDKLIF. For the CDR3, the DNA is TGTGCTCTTGGGGAACTGCCCGGCCTTCCCCATCTCCAACTGGGGGATCGGGATGACACCGATAAACTCATCTTT.

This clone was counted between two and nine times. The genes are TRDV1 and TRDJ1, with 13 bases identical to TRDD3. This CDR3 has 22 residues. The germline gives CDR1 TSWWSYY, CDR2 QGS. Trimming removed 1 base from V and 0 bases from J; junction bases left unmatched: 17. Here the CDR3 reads CALGEHPWWTGGYDLYTDKLIF. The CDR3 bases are TGTGCTCTTGGGGAACACCCCTGGTGGACTGGGGGATACGACTTGTACACCGATAAACTCATCTTT.

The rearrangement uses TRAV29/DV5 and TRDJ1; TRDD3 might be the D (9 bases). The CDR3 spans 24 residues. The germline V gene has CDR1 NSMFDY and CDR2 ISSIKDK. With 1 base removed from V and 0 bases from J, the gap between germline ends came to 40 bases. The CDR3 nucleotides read TGTGCAGCAAGCCTAGCCGATTTTTCTTCCTACCTTTACTGGGGGACACCGTACACCGATAAACTCATCTTT. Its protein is CAASLADFSSYLYWGTPYTDKLIF.

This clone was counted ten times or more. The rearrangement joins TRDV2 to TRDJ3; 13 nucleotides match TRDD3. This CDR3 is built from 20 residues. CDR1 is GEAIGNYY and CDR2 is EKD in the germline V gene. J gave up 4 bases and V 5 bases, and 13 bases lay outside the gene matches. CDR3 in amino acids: CACGLAYWGIRVWDTRQMFF. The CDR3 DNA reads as TGTGCCTGTGGACTTGCGTACTGGGGGATACGCGTATGGGACACCCGACAGATGTTTTTC.

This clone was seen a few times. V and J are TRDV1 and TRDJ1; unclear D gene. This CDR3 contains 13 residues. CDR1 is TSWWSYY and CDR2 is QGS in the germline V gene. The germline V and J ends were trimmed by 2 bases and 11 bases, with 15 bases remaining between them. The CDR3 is CALGESSPPFLIF. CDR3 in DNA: TGTGCTCTTGGGGAATCGTCCCCTCCATTTCTCATCTTT.

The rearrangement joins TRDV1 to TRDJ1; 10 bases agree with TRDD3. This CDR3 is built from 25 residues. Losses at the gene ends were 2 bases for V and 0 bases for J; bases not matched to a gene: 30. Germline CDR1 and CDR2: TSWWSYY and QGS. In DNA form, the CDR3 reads TGTGCTCTTGGGGAAGGATTTAATCTACGGCGGGTACTGGGGGATCCCCGGGATTACACCGATAAACTCATCTTT. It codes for CALGEGFNLRRVLGDPRDYTDKLIF.

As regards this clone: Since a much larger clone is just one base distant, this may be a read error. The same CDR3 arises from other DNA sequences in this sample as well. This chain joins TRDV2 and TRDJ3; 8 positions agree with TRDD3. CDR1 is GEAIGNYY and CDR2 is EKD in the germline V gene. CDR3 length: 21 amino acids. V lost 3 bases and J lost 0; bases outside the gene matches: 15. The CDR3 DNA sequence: TGTGCCTGTGACCTCGGCTCTACTGGGGGTTCAAGCTCCTGGGACACCCGACAGATGTTTTTC. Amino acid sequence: CACDLGSTGGSSSWDTRQMFF.

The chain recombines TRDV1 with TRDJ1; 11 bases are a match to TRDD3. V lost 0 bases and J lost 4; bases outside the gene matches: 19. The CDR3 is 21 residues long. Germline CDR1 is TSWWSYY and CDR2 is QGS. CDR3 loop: CALGELPQSDWGIMGRDKLIF. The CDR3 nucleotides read TGTGCTCTTGGGGAACTCCCCCAATCCGACTGGGGGATAATGGGTCGCGATAAACTCATCTTT.

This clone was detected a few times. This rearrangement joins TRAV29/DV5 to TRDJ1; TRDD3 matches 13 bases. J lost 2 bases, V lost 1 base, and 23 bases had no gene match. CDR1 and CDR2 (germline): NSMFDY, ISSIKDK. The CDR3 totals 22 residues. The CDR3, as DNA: TGTGCAGCAAGCTCAGCCTTTTTCAACTGGGGGATACGAAGGTCTGGAACCGATAAACTCATCTTT. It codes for CAASSAFFNWGIRRSGTDKLIF.

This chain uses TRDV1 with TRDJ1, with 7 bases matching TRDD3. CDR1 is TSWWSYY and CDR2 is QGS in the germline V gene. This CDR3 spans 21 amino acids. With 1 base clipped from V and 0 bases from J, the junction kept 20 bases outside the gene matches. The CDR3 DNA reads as TGTGCTCTTGGGGAACGGGCCTACGGGGTGGGGGACACCCTATACACCGATAAACTCATCTTT. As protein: CALGERAYGVGDTLYTDKLIF.

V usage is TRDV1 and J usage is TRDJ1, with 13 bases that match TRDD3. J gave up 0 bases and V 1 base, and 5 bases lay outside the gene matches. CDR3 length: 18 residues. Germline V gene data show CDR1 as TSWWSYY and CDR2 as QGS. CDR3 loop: CALGEPKLGDTHTDKLIF. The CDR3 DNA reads TGTGCTCTTGGGGAACCTAAACTGGGGGATACGCACACCGATAAACTCATCTTT.

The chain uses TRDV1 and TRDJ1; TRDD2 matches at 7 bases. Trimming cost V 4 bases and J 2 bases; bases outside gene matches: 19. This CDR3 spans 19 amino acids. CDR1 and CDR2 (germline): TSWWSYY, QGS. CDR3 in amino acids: CALGVSAPADSYWTDKLIF. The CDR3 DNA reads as TGTGCTCTTGGGGTCTCGGCCCCCGCCGATTCCTACTGGACCGATAAACTCATCTTT.

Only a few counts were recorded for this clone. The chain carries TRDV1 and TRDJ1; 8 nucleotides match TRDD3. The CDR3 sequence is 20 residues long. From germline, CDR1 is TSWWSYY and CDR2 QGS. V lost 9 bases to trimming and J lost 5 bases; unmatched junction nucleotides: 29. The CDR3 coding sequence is TGTGCTCTCACAACTCCTCTTCCCTCTACTGGGGGTAGGAAATTAGATAAACTCATCTTT. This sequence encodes CALTTPLPSTGGRKLDKLIF.

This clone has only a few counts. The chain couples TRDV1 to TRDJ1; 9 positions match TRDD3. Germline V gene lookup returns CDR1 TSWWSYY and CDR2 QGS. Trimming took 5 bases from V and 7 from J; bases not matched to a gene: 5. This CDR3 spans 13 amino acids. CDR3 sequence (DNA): TGTGCTCTTGGGAGGGGATACGGTATTAAACTCATCTTT. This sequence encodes CALGRGYGIKLIF.